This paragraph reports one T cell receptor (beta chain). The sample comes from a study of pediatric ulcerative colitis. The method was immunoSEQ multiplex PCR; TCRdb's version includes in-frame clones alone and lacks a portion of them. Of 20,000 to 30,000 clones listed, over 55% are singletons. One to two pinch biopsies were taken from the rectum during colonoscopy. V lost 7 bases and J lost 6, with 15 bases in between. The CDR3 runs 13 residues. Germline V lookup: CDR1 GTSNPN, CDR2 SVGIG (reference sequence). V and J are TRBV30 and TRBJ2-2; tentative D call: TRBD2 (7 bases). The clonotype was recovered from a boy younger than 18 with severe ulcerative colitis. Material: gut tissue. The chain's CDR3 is CASVRGAAGELFF. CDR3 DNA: TGTGCCTCAGTCCGGGGGGCTGCCGGGGAGCTGTTTTTT. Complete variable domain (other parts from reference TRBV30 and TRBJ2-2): SQTIHQWPATLVQPVGSPLSLECTVEGTSNPNLYWYRQAAGRGLQLLFYSVGIGQISSEVPQNLSASRPQDRQFILSSKKLLLSDSGFYLCASVRGAAGELFFGEGSRLTVL.